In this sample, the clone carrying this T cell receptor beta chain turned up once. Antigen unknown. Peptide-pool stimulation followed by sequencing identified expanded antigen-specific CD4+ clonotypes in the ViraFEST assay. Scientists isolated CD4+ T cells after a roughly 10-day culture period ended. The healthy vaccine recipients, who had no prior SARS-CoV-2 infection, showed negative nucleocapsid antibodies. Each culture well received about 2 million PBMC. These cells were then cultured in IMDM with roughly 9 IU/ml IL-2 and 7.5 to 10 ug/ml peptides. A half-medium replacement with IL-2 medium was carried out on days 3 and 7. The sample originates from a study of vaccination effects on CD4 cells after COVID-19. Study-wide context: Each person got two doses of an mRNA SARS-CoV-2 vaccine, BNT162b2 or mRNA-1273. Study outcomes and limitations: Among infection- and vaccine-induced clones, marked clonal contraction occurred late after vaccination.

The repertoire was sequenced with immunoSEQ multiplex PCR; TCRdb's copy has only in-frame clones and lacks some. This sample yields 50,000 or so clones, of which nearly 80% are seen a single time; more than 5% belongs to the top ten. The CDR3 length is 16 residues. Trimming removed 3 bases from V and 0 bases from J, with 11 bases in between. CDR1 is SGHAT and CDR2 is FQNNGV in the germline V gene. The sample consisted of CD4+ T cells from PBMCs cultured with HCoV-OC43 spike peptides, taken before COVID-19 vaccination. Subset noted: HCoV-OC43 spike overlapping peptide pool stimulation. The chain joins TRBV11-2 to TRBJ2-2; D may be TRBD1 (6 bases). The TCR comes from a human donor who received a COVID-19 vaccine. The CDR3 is CASSLIRTANTGELFF. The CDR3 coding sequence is TGTGCCAGCAGCTTGATACGGACAGCGAACACCGGGGAGCTGTTTTTT.